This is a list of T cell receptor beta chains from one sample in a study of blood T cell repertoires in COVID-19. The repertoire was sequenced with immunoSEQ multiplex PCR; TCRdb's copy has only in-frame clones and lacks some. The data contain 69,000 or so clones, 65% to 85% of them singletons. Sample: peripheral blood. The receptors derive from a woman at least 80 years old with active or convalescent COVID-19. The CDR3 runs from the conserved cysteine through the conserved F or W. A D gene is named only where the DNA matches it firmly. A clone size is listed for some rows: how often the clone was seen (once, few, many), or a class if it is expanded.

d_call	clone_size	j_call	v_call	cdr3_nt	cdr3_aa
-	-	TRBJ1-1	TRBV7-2	TGTGCCAGCAGCGGCGGGAGGGGGAACACTGAAGCTTTCTTT	CASSGGRGNTEAFF
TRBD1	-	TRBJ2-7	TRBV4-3	TGCGCCAGCAGCCAGTCACAGGGGGTCGAGCAGTACTTC	CASSQSQGVEQYF
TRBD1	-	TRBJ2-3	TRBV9	TGTGCCAGCAGCCCTGGACAGGGGGCTAGCACAGATACGCAGTATTTT	CASSPGQGASTDTQYF
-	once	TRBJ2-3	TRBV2	TGTGCCAGCAACATAGACACCCTTTTGGCAGATACGCAGTATTTT	CASNIDTLLADTQYF
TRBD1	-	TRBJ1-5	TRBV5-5	TGTGCCAGCAACTATGGAACAGGGGGCCTCAATCAGCCCCAGCATTTT	CASNYGTGGLNQPQHF
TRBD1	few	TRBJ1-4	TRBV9	TGTGCCAGCAGGTCCGGGACAGGGAACGAAAAACTGTTTTTT	CASRSGTGNEKLFF
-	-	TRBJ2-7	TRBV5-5	TGTGCCAGCAGCTACTACCTGGTGGGAGCCTACGAGCAGTACTTC	CASSYYLVGAYEQYF
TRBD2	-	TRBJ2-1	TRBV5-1	TGCGCCAGCAGCTTGGAAGCGGGAGCCTACAATGAGCAGTTCTTC	CASSLEAGAYNEQFF
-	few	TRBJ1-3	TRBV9	TGTGCCAGCAGCGTCGGGCGGGCCTCTGGAAACACCATATATTTT	CASSVGRASGNTIYF
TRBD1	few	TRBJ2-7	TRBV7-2	TGTGCCAGCAGCCTAGGGACAGCCTCGGAGGAGCAGTACTTC	CASSLGTASEEQYF
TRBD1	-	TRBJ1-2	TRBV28	TGTGCCAGCTTCGGGACAGGGGATAGCTACACCTTC	CASFGTGDSYTF
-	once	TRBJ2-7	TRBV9	TGTGCCAGCAGTACCGCAATACAGGCGAGCTCCTACGAGCAGTACTTC	CASSTAIQASSYEQYF
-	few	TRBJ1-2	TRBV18	TGTGCCAGCTCACCGGCGGGAGCTGAGGGCTACACCTTC	CASSPAGAEGYTF
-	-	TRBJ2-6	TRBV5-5	TGTGCCAGCAGCTTGGCCAATGTACTTTCTGGGGCCAACGTCCTGACTTTC	CASSLANVLSGANVLTF
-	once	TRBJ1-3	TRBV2	TGTGCCAGCAGTGAGACAGGCCCTGGAAACACCATATATTTT	CASSETGPGNTIYF
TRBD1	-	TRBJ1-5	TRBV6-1	TGTGCCAGCAGTGGGGGACAGGGGGTTGACCCTAGCAATCAGCCCCAGCATTTT	CASSGGQGVDPSNQPQHF
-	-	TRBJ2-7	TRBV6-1	TGTGCCAGCAGTGAAGCGCTTCGGTCCTACGAGCAGTACTTC	CASSEALRSYEQYF
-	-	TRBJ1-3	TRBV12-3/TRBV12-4	TGTGCCAGCAGTCCCCAGACTAGAGACACCATATATTTT	CASSPQTRDTIYF
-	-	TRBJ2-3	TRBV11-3	TGTGCCAGCAGCTTAAACGGCCTTCTAGGAGATACGCAGTATTTT	CASSLNGLLGDTQYF
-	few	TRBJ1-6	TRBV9	TGTGCGCGGCCGCCTTACGTGGAGGGGTCACCCCTCCACTTT	CARPPYVEGSPLHF
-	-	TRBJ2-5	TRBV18	TGTGCCAGCTCACCACCGGGGCAGCAAGAGACCCAGTACTTC	CASSPPGQQETQYF
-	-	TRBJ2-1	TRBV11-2	TGTGCCAGCAGCCCCTCGGGGAGCTCCTACAATGAGCAGTTCTTC	CASSPSGSSYNEQFF
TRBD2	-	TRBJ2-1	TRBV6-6	TGTGCCAGCAGATACCTAGCGGGAGGCGCCTACAATGAGCAGTTCTTC	CASRYLAGGAYNEQFF
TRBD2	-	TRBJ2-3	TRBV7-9	TGTGCCAGCAGACTAGCGGGAGACCCAGATACGCAGTATTTT	CASRLAGDPDTQYF
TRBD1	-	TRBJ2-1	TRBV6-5	TGTGCCAGCAGCAACAGGGGGTACAATGAGCAGTTCTTC	CASSNRGYNEQFF
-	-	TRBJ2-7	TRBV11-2	TGTGCCAGCAGCTCACTTAGTTCCTACGAGCAGTACTTC	CASSSLSSYEQYF
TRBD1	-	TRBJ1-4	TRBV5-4	TGTGCCAGCAGCTACGACAGGGGGTCCACTAATGAAAAACTGTTTTTT	CASSYDRGSTNEKLFF
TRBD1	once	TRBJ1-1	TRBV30	TGTGCTACCCAGGGGGCCGCTGAAGCTTTCTTT	CATQGAAEAFF
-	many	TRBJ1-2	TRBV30	TGTGCCTGGAGGGAAATAATCGCGGGGGGCTACTATGGCTACACCTTC	CAWREIIAGGYYGYTF
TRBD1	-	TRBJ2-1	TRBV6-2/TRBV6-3	TGTGCCAGCCGCCCCCAGGGGGCGGGATCCTACAATGAGCAGTTCTTC	CASRPQGAGSYNEQFF
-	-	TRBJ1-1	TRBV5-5	TGTGCCAGCAGCCGGTCAACAGGGAACACTGAAGCTTTCTTT	CASSRSTGNTEAFF
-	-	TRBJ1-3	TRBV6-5	TGTGCCAGCGGTCCCACGGGGGGAAACACCATATATTTT	CASGPTGGNTIYF
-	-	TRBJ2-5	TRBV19	TGTGCCAGTAGTATAGCGGGTTACCAAGAGACCCAGTACTTC	CASSIAGYQETQYF
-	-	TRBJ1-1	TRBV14	TGTGCCAGCAGCCCGAACAGGGAGAGGACGAACACTGAAGCTTTCTTT	CASSPNRERTNTEAFF
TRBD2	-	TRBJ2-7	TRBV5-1	TGCGCCAGCAGCTTAGGACTAGCGGGGCGCTCCTACGAGCAGTACTTC	CASSLGLAGRSYEQYF
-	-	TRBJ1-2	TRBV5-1	TGCGCCAGCAGCCCTGACGGGGACTATGGCTACACCTTC	CASSPDGDYGYTF
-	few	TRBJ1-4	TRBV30	TGTGCCTGGAGTCATCTCCCCAGGGGTACTAATGAAAAACTGTTTTTT	CAWSHLPRGTNEKLFF
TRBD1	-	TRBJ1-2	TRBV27	TGTGCCAGCAGTTCCCCGGGACAGAGTGGTTACTATGGCTACACCTTC	CASSSPGQSGYYGYTF
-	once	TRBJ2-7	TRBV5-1	TGCGCCAGCAGCTTGCAAGGGGTTCGCTACGAGCAGTACTTC	CASSLQGVRYEQYF
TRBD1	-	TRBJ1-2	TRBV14	TGTGCCAGCAGCTTCTCAGACAGGGTTTATGGCTACACCTTC	CASSFSDRVYGYTF
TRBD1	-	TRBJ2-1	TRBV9	TGTGCCAGCAGCATGGGACAGGGACAAATCCGTTCCTACAATGAGCAGTTCTTC	CASSMGQGQIRSYNEQFF
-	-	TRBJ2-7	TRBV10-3	TGTGCCATCAGTGGAACTAGTTCCTACGAGCAGTACTTC	CAISGTSSYEQYF
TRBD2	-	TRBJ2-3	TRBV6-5	TGTGCCAGCAGTTTGGGACTAGCGGGATGGGGAGATACGCAGTATTTT	CASSLGLAGWGDTQYF
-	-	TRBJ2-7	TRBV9	TGTGCCAGCAGCGTAGGGGATAGCGCCCCGTGGGAGCAGTACTTC	CASSVGDSAPWEQYF
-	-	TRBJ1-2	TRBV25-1	TGTGCCAGCAGTAAGACGGACAGTTCTTATAATGGCTACACCTTC	CASSKTDSSYNGYTF
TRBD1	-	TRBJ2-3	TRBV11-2	TGTGCCAGCAGCACAGGGGGGCCCGATACGCAGTATTTT	CASSTGGPDTQYF
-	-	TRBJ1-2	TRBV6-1	TGTGCCAGCAGTGACGGGACTTGGGGTGGCTACACCTTC	CASSDGTWGGYTF
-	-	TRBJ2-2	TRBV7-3	TGTGCCAGCAGCTCTAAACGGAACACCGGGGAGCTGTTTTTT	CASSSKRNTGELFF
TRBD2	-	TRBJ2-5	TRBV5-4	TGTGCCAGCAGCCTTCGCGGGGGGCAGCAAGAGACCCAGTACTTC	CASSLRGGQQETQYF
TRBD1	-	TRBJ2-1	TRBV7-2	TGTGCCAGCAGCTTAAGGGGGACAGGGGGCGCGAATGAGCAGTTCTTC	CASSLRGTGGANEQFF